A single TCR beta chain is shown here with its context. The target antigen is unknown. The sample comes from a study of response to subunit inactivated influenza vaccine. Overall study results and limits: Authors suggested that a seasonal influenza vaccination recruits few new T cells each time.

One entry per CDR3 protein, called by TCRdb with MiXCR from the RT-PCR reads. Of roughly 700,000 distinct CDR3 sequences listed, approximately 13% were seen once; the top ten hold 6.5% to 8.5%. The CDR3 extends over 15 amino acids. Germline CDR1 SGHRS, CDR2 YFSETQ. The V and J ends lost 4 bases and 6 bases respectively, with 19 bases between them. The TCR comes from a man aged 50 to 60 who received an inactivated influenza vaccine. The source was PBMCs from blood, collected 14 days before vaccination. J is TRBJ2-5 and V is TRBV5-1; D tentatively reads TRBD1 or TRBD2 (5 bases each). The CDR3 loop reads CASSPGTLGVQTQYF. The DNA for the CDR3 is TGCGCCAGCAGCCCCGGGACCTTGGGAGTGCAGACCCAGTACTTC. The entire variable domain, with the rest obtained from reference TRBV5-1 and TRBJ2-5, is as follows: KAGVTQTPRYLIKTRGQQVTLSCSPISGHRSVSWYQQTPGQGLQFLFEYFSETQRNKGNFPGRFSGRQFSNSRSEMNVSTLELGDSALYLCASSPGTLGVQTQYFGPGTRLLVL.